Presented here are 32 T cell receptor beta chains from one specimen sequenced in a study of blood T cell repertoires in COVID-19 (dated by TCRdb to about 2020). Libraries came from the immunoSEQ multiplex PCR assay. Not all clones reach the TCRdb copy of this immuneACCESS table, which keeps in-frame sequences only. Checked studies attribute under half of the gap to unresolved V genes and leave the rest unexplained. The table for this sample lists roughly 90,000 clones; approximately 81% of them were counted only once. The ten largest clones represent more than 30% of the sample. Sequencing was carried out using peripheral blood. These receptors all stem from a man older than 75 with acute or convalescent COVID-19.

This sequence joins TRBV30 and TRBJ2-1; D not certain. The CDR3 covers 15 residues. The germline V gene has CDR1 GTSNPN and CDR2 SVGIG (reference sequence). The V end lost 0 bases, the J end lost 2 bases, and 11 bases lay between the germline ends. CDR3 in amino acids: CAWSVSVAAYNEQFF. The CDR3 nucleotides are TGTGCCTGGAGTGTTTCCGTTGCGGCCTACAATGAGCAGTTCTTC.

The chain combines TRBV28 with TRBJ2-7; TRBD2 matches 9 bases. This CDR3 has 15 residues. V was clipped by 5 bases and J by 3 bases; unmatched bases: 8. CDR1 MDHEN and CDR2 SYDVKM come from the germline V gene. CDR3 sequence: CASSDLGGRDYEQYF. CDR3 nucleotide sequence: TGTGCCAGCAGTGACCTGGGCGGGAGGGACTACGAGCAGTACTTC.

The chain combines TRBV19 with TRBJ1-4, with 9 bases identical to TRBD1. V dropped 5 bases and J dropped 3; count of bases not matched to a gene: 10. This CDR3 is 17 amino acids long. The germline CDR1 and CDR2 sequences are LNHDA and SQIVND (reference sequence). This CDR3 reads CASSPTDRGDPNEKLFF. The CDR3 coding sequence is TGTGCCAGTAGTCCGACGGACAGGGGAGATCCTAATGAAAAACTGTTTTTT.

The chain has TRBV6-5 and TRBJ2-7; 12 bases align to TRBD2. The germline CDR1 and CDR2 sequences are MNHEY and SVGAGI. The CDR3 runs to 14 residues. V was clipped by 8 bases and J by 2 bases; unmatched bases: 4. CDR3: CASARLAGAYEQYF. The CDR3 DNA follows: TGTGCCAGCGCTCGACTAGCGGGGGCCTACGAGCAGTACTTC.

V is TRBV5-1 and J is TRBJ2-2; unclear D gene. Per germline, CDR1 SGHRS and CDR2 YFSETQ. The CDR3 is 11 residues long. V was cut by 1 base and J by 7 bases, with 2 bases left in between. CDR3 sequence: CASSLYGELFF. CDR3 DNA sequence: TGCGCCAGCAGCTTGTACGGGGAGCTGTTTTTT.

This clone came up many times. The same CDR3 is also encoded by other DNA sequences in this sample. The CDR3 nucleotides read TGTGCCAGCAGCCAACAGGGGAATGAAAAACTGTTTTTT. Translating gives CASSQQGNEKLFF. V usage is TRBV4-2 and J usage is TRBJ1-4, with a possible D match to TRBD1 (6 bases). Looked up from germline, CDR1 is LGHNA and CDR2 is YNFKEQ. The CDR3 runs to 13 residues. V was trimmed by 2 bases and J by 5 bases, leaving 6 bases between them.

The chain couples TRBV5-4 to TRBJ2-2, with 9 bases matching TRBD2. CDR3 length: 16 amino acids. Unmatched junction bases numbered 5, after V lost 0 bases and J lost 5 bases. CDR1 SGHNT and CDR2 YYREEE come from the germline V gene (reference sequence). The CDR3 reads CASSLAGTSYTGELFF. The CDR3 DNA follows: TGTGCCAGCAGCTTGGCCGGGACTAGCTATACCGGGGAGCTGTTTTTT.

The genes are TRBV5-4 and TRBJ2-7; 11 bases are a match to TRBD2. This CDR3 comprises 16 residues. Germline CDR1 reads SGHNT; CDR2 reads YYREEE (reference sequence). Germline trimming cut 4 bases from V and 3 bases from J; bases unmatched to any gene: 9. The DNA of the CDR3 is TGTGCCAGCAGCAGCCGTAGCGGGAGGGCTATCTACGAGCAGTACTTC. It is translated as CASSSRSGRAIYEQYF. Combining the CDR3 with reference TRBV5-4 and TRBJ2-7 gives the whole variable domain ETGVTQSPTHLIKTRGQQVTLRCSSQSGHNTVSWYQQALGQGPQFIFQYYREEENGRGNFPPRFSGLQFPNYSSELNVNALELDDSALYLCASSSRSGRAIYEQYFGPGTRLTVT.

The chain links TRBV12-3 or TRBV12-4 to TRBJ1-1; D possibly corresponds to TRBD1 (5 bases). The CDR3 has 13 amino acids. The V and J ends lost 6 bases and 1 base respectively, with 9 bases between them. CDR3 nucleotide sequence: TGTGCCAGCAGCCCTACAGGGAACACTGAAGCTTTCTTT. Translation: CASSPTGNTEAFF.

Only one count was recorded for this clone. This sequence joins TRBV29-1 and TRBJ2-1; 10 nucleotides agree with TRBD2. Per the germline V gene, CDR1 is SQVTM and CDR2 is ANQGSEA. The CDR3 consists of 17 residues. Losses at the gene ends were 3 bases for V and 4 bases for J; bases not matched to a gene: 12. Here the CDR3 DNA reads TGCAGCGTTGACAAACCTACCGGACTAGCGGTGTACAATGAGCAGTTCTTC. It yields the protein CSVDKPTGLAVYNEQFF.

V and J are TRBV19 and TRBJ2-2, with D perhaps matching TRBD2 (5 bases). Germline assignment: CDR1 LNHDA and CDR2 SQIVND (reference sequence). Trimming shortened V by 4 bases and J by 0 bases, and 9 bases separated the two germline ends. This CDR3 spans 15 amino acids. In nucleotides, the CDR3 is TGTGCCAGTAGTAAACCGGGAACGAACACCGGGGAGCTGTTTTTT. This gives the protein CASSKPGTNTGELFF. The entire variable domain, with the rest obtained from reference TRBV19 and TRBJ2-2, is as follows: DGGITQSPKYLFRKEGQNVTLSCEQNLNHDAMYWYRQDPGQGLRLIYYSQIVNDFQKGDIAEGYSVSREKKESFPLTVTSAQKNPTAFYLCASSKPGTNTGELFFGEGSRLTVL.

A single count supports this clone. The chain couples TRBV5-1 to TRBJ2-3; D is possibly TRBD2 (5 bases). The CDR3 totals 15 residues. V was pared by 0 bases and J by 2 bases, with 10 bases between. From germline, CDR1 is SGHRS and CDR2 YFSETQ. The CDR3: CASSLVAGNTDTQYF. CDR3 nucleotides: TGCGCCAGCAGCTTGGTCGCGGGTAACACAGATACGCAGTATTTT. The complete variable domain, with remaining parts taken from reference TRBV5-1 and TRBJ2-3, reads KAGVTQTPRYLIKTRGQQVTLSCSPISGHRSVSWYQQTPGQGLQFLFEYFSETQRNKGNFPGRFSGRQFSNSRSEMNVSTLELGDSALYLCASSLVAGNTDTQYFGPGTRLTVL.

The rearrangement links TRBV5-6 to TRBJ2-7, with TRBD1 matching over 8 bases. The CDR3 runs to 14 residues. V shed 0 bases, J shed 5 bases, and the junction held 4 bases outside the gene matches. Germline V lookup: CDR1 SGHDT, CDR2 YYEEEE. CDR3 in amino acids: CASSLVQGVNEQYF. The CDR3 nucleotides are TGTGCCAGCAGCTTGGTACAGGGGGTCAACGAGCAGTACTTC.

The rearrangement joins TRBV28 to TRBJ2-7; the match to TRBD1 covers 8 bases. CDR1 MDHEN and CDR2 SYDVKM come from the germline V gene. The ends lost 6 bases at V and 2 bases at J; junction bases unmatched: 15. There are 17 residues in the CDR3. The CDR3 loop is CASSKLQTGAKTYEQYF. The CDR3 coding sequence is TGTGCCAGCAGCAAACTTCAGACAGGGGCTAAAACCTACGAGCAGTACTTC.

The chain has TRBV4-1 and TRBJ2-7, with 9 positions matching TRBD1. V shed 4 bases and J 3 bases; nucleotides not matched to a gene: 4. This CDR3 region has 14 residues. Germline CDR1 is MGHRA and CDR2 is YSYEKL. The CDR3 spells CASSLGQGNYEQYF. The CDR3 DNA reads as TGCGCCAGCAGCCTGGGACAGGGTAACTACGAGCAGTACTTC.

The rearrangement joins TRBV12-3 or TRBV12-4 to TRBJ1-2; possibly TRBD1 for D (6 bases). CDR3 length: 13 amino acids. V gave up 5 bases and J gave up 5 bases, with 12 bases separating them. CDR3: CASSTGTRYGYTF. Here the CDR3 DNA reads TGTGCCAGCAGTACCGGGACAAGGTATGGCTACACCTTC.

This chain uses TRBV27 with TRBJ2-5, with TRBD1 identical over 7 bases. The CDR3 loop spans 15 amino acids. Germline lookup yields CDR1 MNHEY and CDR2 SMNVEV (reference sequence). V was pared by 3 bases and J by 5 bases, with 9 bases of the junction left unmatched. CDR3 DNA sequence: TGTGCCAGCAGTTTGGTACAGGGGTTGGGGGAGACCCAGTACTTC. Its translation is CASSLVQGLGETQYF.

This rearrangement joins TRBV7-2 to TRBJ2-1; TRBD2 aligns across 15 bases. Germline values: CDR1 SGHTA, CDR2 FQGNSA. V was pared by 5 bases and J by 7 bases, with 6 bases of the junction left unmatched. This CDR3 has 16 amino acids. CDR3 sequence: CASSGTGTSGRNEQFF. In DNA, the CDR3 is TGTGCCAGCAGCGGTACCGGGACTAGCGGGAGGAATGAGCAGTTCTTC.

The CDR3 spells CASSPQGDNGELFF. In DNA form, the CDR3 reads TGTGCCAGCAGCCCCCAGGGGGATAACGGGGAGCTGTTTTTT. V and J are TRBV9 and TRBJ2-2; 7 bases line up with TRBD1. The trim removed 4 bases at V and 7 bases at J, leaving 7 bases unmatched. The CDR3 spans 14 residues. Germline V CDR1 and CDR2: SGDLS, YYNGEE.

V is TRBV10-3 and J is TRBJ1-1; perhaps TRBD1 as D (5 bases). This CDR3 spans 13 amino acids. The V end lost 6 bases, the J end lost 2 bases, and 10 bases lay between the germline ends. Germline V gives CDR1 ENHRY, CDR2 SYGVKD. CDR3 coding DNA: TGTGCCATCAGGAGAGACAGTAACACTGAAGCTTTCTTT. Its translation: CAIRRDSNTEAFF.

This clone came up once. V is TRBV10-3 and J is TRBJ2-5; unclear D gene. There are 14 residues in the CDR3. Trimming cost V 3 bases and J 3 bases, with 11 bases left between them. Germline CDR1 is ENHRY and CDR2 is SYGVKD. CDR3 amino acids: CAISDPVLEETQYF. The DNA of the CDR3 is TGTGCCATCAGTGATCCGGTTCTGGAAGAGACCCAGTACTTC.

This chain connects TRBV3-1 (or the pseudogene TRBV3-2) to TRBJ2-5; no reliable D call. With 2 bases removed from V and 5 bases from J, the gap between germline ends came to 12 bases. The CDR3 runs to 14 residues. Germline CDR1 is LGHDT and CDR2 is YNNKEL (reference sequence). CDR3 nucleotides: TGTGCCAGCAGCCAAAGTGGCCTCGGGGAGACCCAGTACTTC. It translates to CASSQSGLGETQYF.

Here the CDR3 DNA reads TGCGCCAGCAGCCCGGGGGGCTACGAGCAGTACTTC. It is translated as CASSPGGYEQYF. V gene TRBV5-1 combines with J gene TRBJ2-7, with 7 bases identical to TRBD2. Trimming removed 4 bases from V and 3 bases from J; junction bases left unmatched: 1. Germline CDR1 is SGHRS and CDR2 is YFSETQ. This CDR3 spans 12 amino acids.

In nucleotides, the CDR3 is TGCGCCAGCAGCCCCTCCCTTGTCACCGGGGAGCTGTTTTTT. Protein sequence: CASSPSLVTGELFF. The rearrangement joins TRBV5-1 to TRBJ2-2; no firm D call. The CDR3 length is 14 residues. The germline V and J ends were trimmed by 4 bases and 4 bases, with 11 bases remaining between them. Germline assignment: CDR1 SGHRS and CDR2 YFSETQ.

This chain links TRBV18 with TRBJ2-7; 10 nucleotides agree with TRBD1. The V segment lost 3 bases and the J segment 3 bases; nucleotides outside the gene matches: 2. CDR3 size: 14 residues. Per germline, CDR1 KGHSH and CDR2 LQKENI. CDR3 in amino acids: CASSPGQGVYEQYF. For the CDR3, the DNA is TGTGCCAGCTCACCTGGACAGGGGGTCTACGAGCAGTACTTC.

This clone appeared a single time. CDR3 DNA sequence: TGTGCCAGCAGCTTAGATGGTTTGGCAAACGGGGGCTACACCTTC. Encoded protein: CASSLDGLANGGYTF. V usage is TRBV11-2 and J usage is TRBJ1-2, with D unclear. The V and J ends lost 0 bases and 8 bases respectively, with 16 bases between them. CDR1 SGHAT and CDR2 FQNNGV come from the germline V gene. The CDR3 has 15 amino acids. Full variable domain (missing parts from reference TRBV11-2 and TRBJ1-2): EAGVAQSPRYKIIEKRQSVAFWCNPISGHATLYWYQQILGQGPKLLIQFQNNGVVDDSQLPKDRFSAERLKGVDSTLKIQPAKLEDSAVYLCASSLDGLANGGYTFGSGTRLTVV.

This chain joins TRBV19 and TRBJ1-1; 8 nucleotides line up with TRBD1. CDR3 length equals 14 residues. V dropped 4 bases and J dropped 3; count of bases not matched to a gene: 4. Germline CDR1 reads LNHDA; CDR2 reads SQIVND (reference sequence). The CDR3, as DNA: TGTGCCAGTAGTAAGGACAGGGCTTACACTGAAGCTTTCTTT. Amino acid sequence: CASSKDRAYTEAFF.

V gene TRBV11-3 combines with J gene TRBJ2-3; TRBD2 matches at 8 bases. In germline, CDR1 is SGHNT, CDR2 YENEEA. The V gene end was trimmed by 5 bases and the J gene end by 2 bases; junction bases not matched to a gene: 6. The CDR3 spans 15 residues. CDR3 bases: TGTGCCAGCAGCGCCGGGACTAGTAACACAGATACGCAGTATTTT. Encoded protein: CASSAGTSNTDTQYF.

The rearrangement joins TRBV18 to TRBJ2-7, with D perhaps TRBD1 (6 bases). The CDR3 sequence is 16 residues long. The germline V gene has CDR1 KGHSH and CDR2 LQKENI. V was clipped by 1 base and J by 2 bases, with 15 bases between them. In DNA form, the CDR3 reads TGTGCCAGCTCACCACGGCAGGGGCCAACTACCTACGAGCAGTACTTC. This gives the protein CASSPRQGPTTYEQYF.

The genes are TRBV5-4 and TRBJ2-7; 7 nucleotides align to TRBD2. V shed 2 bases, J shed 3 bases, and the junction held 5 bases outside the gene matches. The CDR3 runs 14 residues. In germline, CDR1 is SGHNT, CDR2 YYREEE (reference sequence). The CDR3 coding sequence is TGTGCCAGCAGCTTATCTAGCGGCGTCTACGAGCAGTACTTC. This encodes CASSLSSGVYEQYF.

This clone turned up a few times. The chain recombines TRBV28 with TRBJ2-5; TRBD2 agrees at 10 bases. This CDR3 is built from 15 residues. Trimming at V came to 6 bases and at J to 2 bases, leaving 6 bases not matched to a gene. Germline CDR1 and CDR2: MDHEN and SYDVKM. The chain's CDR3 is CASRPPTSGQETQYF. The CDR3, as DNA: TGTGCCAGCAGACCGCCGACTAGCGGGCAAGAGACCCAGTACTTC.

The rearrangement uses TRBV29-1 and TRBJ2-2, with TRBD2 matching 9 bases. CDR1 SQVTM and CDR2 ANQGSEA come from the germline V gene. This CDR3 comprises 17 residues. With 4 bases clipped from V and 3 bases from J, the junction kept 12 bases outside the gene matches. This chain's CDR3 is CSVVLGGRAWDTGELFF. The CDR3 DNA follows: TGCAGCGTTGTCCTTGGCGGGAGGGCCTGGGACACCGGGGAGCTGTTTTTT.